This entry is about one T cell receptor beta chain. Generated by immunoSEQ multiplex PCR, the TCRdb table keeps only in-frame clones and is missing some. Altogether about 150,000 clones are present, about 89% being singletons, with the ten largest covering 6% to 7%. Per germline, CDR1 MDHEN and CDR2 SYDVKM. The CDR3 is made up of 14 amino acids. V dropped 3 bases and J dropped 3 bases, with 8 bases sitting between them. This entry belongs to a study of blood T cell repertoires in COVID-19. At the level of the study: Samples of COVID-19 (acute and convalescent) were obtained from the United States, Italy and Spain. The analysed material was cDNA or gDNA that came from T cells, B-cell-depleted T cells, or PBMCs.

The chain employs TRBV28 and TRBJ1-4; TRBD1 is a possible D gene (5 bases). Material for sequencing was peripheral blood. The receptor was isolated from a man older than 75 with acute or convalescent COVID-19. The CDR3 spells CASSLGGANEKLFF. CDR3 coding DNA: TGTGCCAGCAGTTTGGGGGGGGCTAATGAAAAACTGTTTTTT.